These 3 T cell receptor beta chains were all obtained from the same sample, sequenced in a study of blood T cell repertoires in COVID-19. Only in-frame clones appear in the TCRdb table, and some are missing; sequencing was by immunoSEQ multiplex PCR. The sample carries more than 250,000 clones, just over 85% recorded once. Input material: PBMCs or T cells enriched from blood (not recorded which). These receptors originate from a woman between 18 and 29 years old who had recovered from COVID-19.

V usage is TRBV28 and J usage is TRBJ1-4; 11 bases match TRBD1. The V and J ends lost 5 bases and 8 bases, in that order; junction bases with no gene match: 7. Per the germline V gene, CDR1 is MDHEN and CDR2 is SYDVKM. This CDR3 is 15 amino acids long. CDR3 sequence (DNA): TGTGCCAGCAGTACTAGGACAGGGGGCTACGAAAAACTGTTTTTT. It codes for CASSTRTGGYEKLFF.

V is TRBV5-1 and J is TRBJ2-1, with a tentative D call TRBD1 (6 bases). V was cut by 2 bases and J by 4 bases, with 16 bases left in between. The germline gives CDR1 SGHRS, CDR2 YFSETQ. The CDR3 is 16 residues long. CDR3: CASSLNGRGRYNEQFF. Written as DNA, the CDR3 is TGCGCCAGCAGCTTAAATGGCAGGGGACGATACAATGAGCAGTTCTTC.

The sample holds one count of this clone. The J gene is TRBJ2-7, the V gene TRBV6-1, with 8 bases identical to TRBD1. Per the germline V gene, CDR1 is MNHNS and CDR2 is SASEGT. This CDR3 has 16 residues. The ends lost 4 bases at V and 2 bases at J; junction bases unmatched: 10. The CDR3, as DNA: TGTGCCAGCAGTGGGACAGGGAGGATCGGCACCTACGAGCAGTACTTC. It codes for CASSGTGRIGTYEQYF.